This T cell receptor (beta chain) emerged from a study of blood T cell repertoires in COVID-19. The table came from immunoSEQ multiplex PCR; TCRdb's copy has only in-frame clones and leaves some out. The sample records roughly 400,000 clones, 87% being singletons. V was trimmed by 4 bases and J by 6 bases, leaving 18 bases between them. The CDR3 loop spans 14 amino acids. The germline CDR1 and CDR2 sequences are SQVTM and ANQGSEA. The V and J genes are TRBV29-1 and TRBJ1-1; a possible D gene is TRBD1 (5 bases). The TCR was taken from a woman in her forties or fifties who had recovered from COVID-19. Specimen: PBMCs or T cells enriched from blood (not recorded which). This chain's CDR3 is CSVVEGAGHAEAFF. Written as DNA, the CDR3 is TGCAGCGTTGTCGAAGGGGCAGGGCACGCTGAAGCTTTCTTT.